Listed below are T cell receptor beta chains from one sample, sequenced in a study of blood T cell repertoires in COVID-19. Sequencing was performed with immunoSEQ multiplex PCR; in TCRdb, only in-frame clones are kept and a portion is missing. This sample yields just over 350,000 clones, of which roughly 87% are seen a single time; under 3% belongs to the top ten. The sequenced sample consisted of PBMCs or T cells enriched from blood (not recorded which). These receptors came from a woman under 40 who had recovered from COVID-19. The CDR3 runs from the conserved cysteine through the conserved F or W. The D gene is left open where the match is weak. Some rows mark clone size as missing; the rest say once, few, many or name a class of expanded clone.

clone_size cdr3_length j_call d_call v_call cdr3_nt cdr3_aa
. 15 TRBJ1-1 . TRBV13 TGTGCCAGCAGCTTTGGGCCCGGGATTAGCACTGAAGCTTTCTTT CASSFGPGISTEAFF
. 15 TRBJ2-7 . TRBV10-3 TGTGCCATCAGTGAGTCGGGCGGGATGTCCTACGAGCAGTACTTC CAISESGGMSYEQYF
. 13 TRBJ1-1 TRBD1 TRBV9 TGTGCCAGCAGCGCAACAGGGGAGGAGGGTGCTTTCTTT CASSATGEEGAFF
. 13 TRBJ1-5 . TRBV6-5 TGTGCCAGCAGCCCAGGACAGCATCAGCCCCAGCATTTT CASSPGQHQPQHF
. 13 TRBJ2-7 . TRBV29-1 TGCAGCGCCATGACAGGAGCCGGCTACGAGCAGTACTTC CSAMTGAGYEQYF
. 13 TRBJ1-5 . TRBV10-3 TGTGCCATCACTCAGGGAACTAATCAGCCCCAGCATTTT CAITQGTNQPQHF
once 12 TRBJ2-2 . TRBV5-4 TGTGCCAGCAGCCCCGACACCGGGGAGCTGTTTTTT CASSPDTGELFF
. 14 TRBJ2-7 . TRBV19 TGTGCCAGTAGTATACGCAGGGGTAATTACGAGCAGTACTTC CASSIRRGNYEQYF
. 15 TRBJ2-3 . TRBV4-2 TGTGCCAGCAGCCAAGAGTTAGGGGGAACAGATACGCAGTATTTT CASSQELGGTDTQYF
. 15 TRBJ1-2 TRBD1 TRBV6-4 TGTGCCAGCAGTAAGACAGGGGGCAATGACTATGGCTACACCTTC CASSKTGGNDYGYTF
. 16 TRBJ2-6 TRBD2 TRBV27 TGTGCCAGCACGGGACTAACGACCTCTGGGGCCAACGTCCTGACTTTC CASTGLTTSGANVLTF
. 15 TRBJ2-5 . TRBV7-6 TGTGCCAGCAGCTTACTAACAGGGTTTGAGGAGACCCAGTACTTC CASSLLTGFEETQYF
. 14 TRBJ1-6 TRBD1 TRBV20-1 TGCAGTGCTAGTTCGGGACAGCTAAATTCACCCCTCCACTTT CSASSGQLNSPLHF
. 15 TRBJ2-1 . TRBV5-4 TGTGCCAGCAGCCTTACTCGCAACTCCTACAATGAGCAGTTCTTC CASSLTRNSYNEQFF
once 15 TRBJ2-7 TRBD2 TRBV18 TGTGCCAGCTCACCAGGGGCTAGCGGGACCTACGAGCAGTACTTC CASSPGASGTYEQYF
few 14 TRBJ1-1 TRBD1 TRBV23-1 TGCGCCAGCAGTCAGCGGACAGGGGCTTATGAAGTTTTCTTT CASSQRTGAYEVFF
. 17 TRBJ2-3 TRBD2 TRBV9 TGTGCCAGCAGCGGGAGGAGAACTAGCGGGAGTACAGATACGCAGTATTTT CASSGRRTSGSTDTQYF
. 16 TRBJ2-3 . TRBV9 TGTGCCAGCAGCGTAGAGCCCCAGCGGAACACAGATACGCAGTATTTT CASSVEPQRNTDTQYF
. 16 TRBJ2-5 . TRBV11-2 TGTGCCAGCAGCTTAGAGTTCAGGGGAAACCAAGAGACCCAGTACTTC CASSLEFRGNQETQYF
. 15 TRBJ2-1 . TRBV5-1 TGCGCCAGCAGCTTGGATTATCAGATATACAATGAGCAGTTCTTC CASSLDYQIYNEQFF
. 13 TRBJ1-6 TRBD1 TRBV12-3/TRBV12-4 TGTGCCAGCAGTTTCAGGGGGCGTTCACCCCTCCACTTT CASSFRGRSPLHF
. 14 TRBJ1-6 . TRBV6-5 TGTGCCAGCAGTTACGTCCAGGGTAATTCACCCCTCCACTTT CASSYVQGNSPLHF
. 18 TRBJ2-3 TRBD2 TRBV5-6 TGTGCCAGCAGCGCCGGACTAGTACTAGCGGGGGTCACAGATACGCAGTATTTT CASSAGLVLAGVTDTQYF
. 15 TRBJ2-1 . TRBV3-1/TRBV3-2 TGTGCCAGCAGCCAAGGCGGGGATCCCTACAATGAGCAGTTCTTC CASSQGGDPYNEQFF
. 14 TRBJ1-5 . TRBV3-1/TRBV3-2 TGTGCCAGCAGCCCACGTAGGTCCCCGGGATACCAGCATTTT CASSPRRSPGYQHF
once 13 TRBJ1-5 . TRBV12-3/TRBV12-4 TGTGCCAGCAGTTTCGGGGGCAATCAGCCCCAGCATTTT CASSFGGNQPQHF
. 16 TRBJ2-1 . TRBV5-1 TGCGCCAGCAGCACAGGATCCGCGGCTCCTTTCAATGAGCAGTTCTTC CASSTGSAAPFNEQFF
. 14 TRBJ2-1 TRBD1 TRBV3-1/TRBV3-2 TGTGCCAGCAGCCGAGTAACAGGGGGTAATGAGCAGTTCTTC CASSRVTGGNEQFF
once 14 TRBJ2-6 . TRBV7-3 TGTGCCAGCAGCAACCTACCTGGGGCCAACGTCCTGACTTTC CASSNLPGANVLTF
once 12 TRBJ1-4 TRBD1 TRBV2 TGTGCCAGCAGTTTACAAGAGACAGGGGGATTCTTT CASSLQETGGFF
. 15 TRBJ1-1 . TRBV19 TGTGCCAGTAGTACTCGACAGGACCGGGTAACTGAAGCTTTCTTT CASSTRQDRVTEAFF
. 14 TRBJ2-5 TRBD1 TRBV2 TGTGCCAGCAGCAGACAGGGGGCGGGGGAGACCCAGTACTTC CASSRQGAGETQYF
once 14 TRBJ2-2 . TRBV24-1 TGTGCCACCAGTGATGCCGGAGCGGACGGGGAGCTGTTTTTT CATSDAGADGELFF
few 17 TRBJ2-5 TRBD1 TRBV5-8 TGTGCCAGCAGCTGGACAGGGTCACAGCATTTTCCGGAGACCCAGTACTTC CASSWTGSQHFPETQYF
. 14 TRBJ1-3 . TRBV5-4 TGTGCCAGCAGCTTGGATCCGCGGGGAAACACCATATATTTT CASSLDPRGNTIYF
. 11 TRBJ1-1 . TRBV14 TGTGCCAGCAGCAGACAGAGTGAAGCTTTCTTT CASSRQSEAFF
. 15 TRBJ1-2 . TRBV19 TGTGCCACCTCGGCGAGACAGCAGGGCGTCTATGGCTACACCTTC CATSARQQGVYGYTF
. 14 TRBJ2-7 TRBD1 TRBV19 TGTGCCAGTAGTGCTTGGACAGGGAACTACGAGCAGTACTTC CASSAWTGNYEQYF
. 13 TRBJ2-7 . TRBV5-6 TGTGCCAGCAGCTTGGCGCAGACCTACGAGCAGTACTTC CASSLAQTYEQYF
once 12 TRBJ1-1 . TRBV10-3 TGTGCCATCAGTGCATCGAACACTGAAGCTTTCTTT CAISASNTEAFF
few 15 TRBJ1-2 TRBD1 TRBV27 TGTGCCAGCAGCCGCCTCGGGACAGGGGGCGATGGCTACACCTTC CASSRLGTGGDGYTF